Detailed here is one TCR beta chain. Its antigen remains unknown. The data are from a study of OX40 agonist ivuxolimab in advanced cancers. Study information: Every patient in dose escalation had hepatocellular carcinoma, melanoma, renal cell or head and neck cancer. Study conclusions and caveats: Nonresponders, in some cases, also had low normalized T-cell clonal expansion.

The data were produced by immunoSEQ multiplex PCR, yet TCRdb's version contains in-frame clones alone and is incomplete. The sample consists of approximately 68,000 clones, around 87% of them appearing once. This CDR3 is built from 16 residues. Trimming shortened V by 3 bases and J by 1 base, and 14 bases separated the two germline ends. In germline, CDR1 is KGHSH, CDR2 LQKENI. The chain combines TRBV18 with TRBJ2-3; weak D call: TRBD2 (5 bases). The origin of this receptor is an adult with an advanced solid tumor such as melanoma, head and neck, liver or kidney cancer. The sequenced sample was CD4+ or CD8+ T cells sorted from blood, obtained in a trial of the OX40 agonist ivuxolimab. In DNA form, the CDR3 reads TGTGCCAGCTCACCCCTGAGGGAGTTGCGCACAGATACGCAGTATTTT. It is translated as CASSPLRELRTDTQYF.